This TCR beta chain was captured by sequencing in a study of blood T cell repertoires in COVID-19. Looking at the study overall: Sources were T cells, B-cell-depleted T cells, or PBMCs; the material itself was cDNA or gDNA.

Authors' processing steps: Amplifying reference gene primers gave estimates of nucleated cell counts. Assay used: immunoSEQ multiplex PCR; TCRdb lists only in-frame clones, some missing. That table gives V, J and clone size, and the DNA gave D and trimming. The table records 150,000 to 200,000 clones, 87% of them present only once. The CDR3 consists of 12 residues. The ends lost 7 bases at V and 6 bases at J; junction bases unmatched: 3. Per germline, CDR1 ENHRY and CDR2 SYGVKD. Seattle researchers signed up patients amid active infection and tracked them longitudinally. The clonotype originates from a woman in her 70s with COVID-19, enrolled during active disease. Sequenced: peripheral blood. The gene calls are TRBV10-3 and TRBJ2-7, with 10 bases aligning to TRBD1. The CDR3 sequence is CAIMGQGTEQYF. Here the CDR3 DNA reads TGTGCCATCATGGGACAGGGGACCGAGCAGTACTTC.